This TCR beta chain emerged from a study of cytomegalovirus exposure and HLA in healthy donors. General study results and limits: Later work found that TCR association rates differed between HLA loci; DRB1 had the most and HLA-C the fewest.

Amplification used 60 Vbeta primers and 13 Jbeta primers. Measured with immunoSEQ multiplex PCR; TCRdb has only the in-frame clones, and not every one. Of fewer than 30,000 clones detected, 62% appear once; the ten largest clones hold 35% to 50%. This clone is a singleton in its sample. No antigen is known for it. This CDR3 comprises 15 residues. V shed 9 bases and J 8 bases; nucleotides not matched to a gene: 14. Germline loops: CDR1 MNHEY, CDR2 SMNVEV (reference sequence). Source material: PBMCs. The chain carries TRBV27 and TRBJ1-2; 11 nucleotides align to TRBD1. The source is a male donor in good health and CMV-seropositive. The CDR3 region has the DNA TGTGCCAGTAACCCTCGGGGACAGGGGGTGTTGGGCTACACCTTC. This sequence encodes CASNPRGQGVLGYTF.